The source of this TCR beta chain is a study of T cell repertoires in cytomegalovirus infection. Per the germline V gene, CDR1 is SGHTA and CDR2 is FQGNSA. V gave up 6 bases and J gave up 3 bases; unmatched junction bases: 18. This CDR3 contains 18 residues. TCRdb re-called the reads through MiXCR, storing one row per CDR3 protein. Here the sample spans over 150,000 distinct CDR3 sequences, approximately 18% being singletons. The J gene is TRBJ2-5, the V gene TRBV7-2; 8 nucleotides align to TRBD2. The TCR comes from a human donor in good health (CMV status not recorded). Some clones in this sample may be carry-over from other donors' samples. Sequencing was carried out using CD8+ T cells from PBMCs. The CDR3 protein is CASSIFQLASGYEETQYF. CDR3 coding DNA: TGTGCCAGCAGTATATTTCAATTGGCTAGCGGGTACGAAGAGACCCAGTACTTC.